These 15 T cell receptor beta chains were all obtained from the same sample, sequenced in a study of T-cell reconstitution after alpha-beta-depleted transplantation in children. As it was prepared, the TCRbeta library received unique molecular identifiers. Each CDR3 protein is one row after TCRdb ran MiXCR on the PCR reads. The data hold around 400,000 distinct CDR3 sequences, with around 20% observed a single time. Sequences were derived from PBMCs from the stem cell graft donor, sampled from the stem cell graft. Receptors were obtained from a human donor who donated a stem cell graft to a child with acute myeloid leukemia.

V usage is TRBV20-1 and J usage is TRBJ2-2; TRBD2 might be the D (6 bases). The CDR3 sequence is 14 residues long. The V gene lost 3 bases and the J gene lost 4 bases, with 12 bases spanning the gap. Germline V gene lookup returns CDR1 DFQATT and CDR2 SNEGSKA (reference sequence). The CDR3 region has the DNA TGCAGTGCTAGCATGGGGGGAGGCACCGGGGAGCTGTTTTTT. As protein: CSASMGGGTGELFF.

The rearrangement links TRBV27 to TRBJ2-1; TRBD2 aligns across 8 bases. The CDR3 extends over 14 amino acids. CDR1 is MNHEY, CDR2 SMNVEV, per germline (reference sequence). J gave up 12 bases and V 3 bases, and 10 bases lay outside the gene matches. The CDR3 nucleotides read TGTGCCAGCAGTTTGCGGGAGGACATTTCGGGGCAGTTCTTC. Protein: CASSLREDISGQFF.

The chain combines TRBV3-1 with TRBJ2-7; 11 bases are shared with TRBD2. This CDR3 is 15 amino acids long. Germline trimming cut 3 bases from V and 7 bases from J; bases unmatched to any gene: 8. Per the germline V gene, CDR1 is LGHDT and CDR2 is YNNKEL (reference sequence). CDR3 loop: CASSQGLAGGGEQYF. DNA of the CDR3: TGTGCCAGCAGCCAGGGCCTAGCGGGAGGTGGTGAGCAGTACTTC.

This clonotype was detected ten times or more. This rearrangement joins TRBV6-6 to TRBJ2-1; D is unclear. CDR3 length: 12 residues. Germline V gives CDR1 MNHNY, CDR2 SVGAGI (reference sequence). V lost 7 bases and J 3 bases, leaving 7 bases between the germline ends. CDR3 DNA: TGTGCCAGCACCAAATACTACAATGAGCAGTTCTTC. Its translation: CASTKYYNEQFF.

This clonotype came up a few times. V gene TRBV7-6 combines with J gene TRBJ2-2, with D possibly being TRBD1 (5 bases). Trimming cost V 3 bases and J 0 bases, with 11 bases left between them. Germline CDR1 is SGHVS and CDR2 is FNYEAQ. The length of the CDR3 is 16 residues. The CDR3 region has the DNA TGTGCCAGCAGCTTGAACAGGCCCTCGAACACCGGGGAGCTGTTTTTT. This codes for CASSLNRPSNTGELFF. The full variable domain, its missing parts supplied by reference TRBV7-6 and TRBJ2-2, is GAGVSQSPRYKVTKRGQDVALRCDPISGHVSLYWYRQALGQGPEFLTYFNYEAQQDKSGLPNDRFSAERPEGSISTLTIQRTEQRDSAMYRCASSLNRPSNTGELFFGEGSRLTVL.

The chain combines TRBV29-1 with TRBJ2-7; D unclear. Trimming pared 1 base from V and 3 bases from J, leaving 7 bases between. CDR3 length: 12 amino acids. Germline V gene sequence: CDR1 SQVTM, CDR2 ANQGSEA. CDR3: CSVEGQDYEQYF. In nucleotides, the CDR3 is TGCAGCGTTGAAGGCCAGGACTACGAGCAGTACTTC.

CDR3 sequence reads: CSARGRPNTGELFF. The CDR3 region has the DNA TGCAGTGCTCGCGGGAGGCCGAACACCGGGGAGCTGTTTTTT. The chain uses TRBV20-1 and TRBJ2-2; TRBD2 matches 8 bases. The CDR3 is 14 amino acids. In germline, CDR1 is DFQATT, CDR2 SNEGSKA (reference sequence). With V trimmed by 5 bases and J by 0 bases, 2 bases remained unmatched.

This clonotype appeared once. The chain employs TRBV12-3 or TRBV12-4 and TRBJ1-2; 8 bases are a match to TRBD1. This CDR3 is 13 amino acids long. V lost 2 bases, J lost 6 bases, and 2 bases stayed unmatched. The CDR3 DNA sequence: TGTGCCAGCAGTTTATCAGGGGGCGATGGCTACACCTTC. It codes for CASSLSGGDGYTF.

The chain carries TRBV11-1 and TRBJ1-4; D perhaps matches TRBD1 (5 bases). Looked up from germline, CDR1 is SGHAT and CDR2 is FQDESV (reference sequence). The germline V and J ends were trimmed by 5 bases and 0 bases, with 13 bases remaining between them. CDR3 size: 16 residues. This CDR3 is CASSDRGVSTNEKLFF. The CDR3 coding sequence is TGTGCCAGCAGCGACAGAGGGGTTTCAACTAATGAAAAACTGTTTTTT.

CDR3 region: CSVEPGRAQDTQYF. The CDR3 DNA is TGCAGCGTTGAACCGGGGAGGGCACAAGATACGCAGTATTTT. V and J are TRBV29-1 and TRBJ2-3, with 7 positions matching TRBD2. Unmatched junction bases numbered 7, after V lost 2 bases and J lost 5 bases. Germline CDR1 and CDR2: SQVTM and ANQGSEA. This CDR3 is 14 amino acids long.

This clonotype was counted ten times or more. V usage is TRBV6-5 and J usage is TRBJ2-2; 9 bases line up with TRBD2. V was clipped by 0 bases and J by 3 bases; unmatched bases: 2. The CDR3 sequence is 16 residues long. CDR1 and CDR2 (germline): MNHEY, SVGAGI. The chain's CDR3 is CASSYSGLADTGELFF. Here the CDR3 DNA reads TGTGCCAGCAGTTACTCGGGACTAGCCGACACCGGGGAGCTGTTTTTT.

The chain has TRBV15 and TRBJ1-1, with D possibly TRBD1 on 5 matching bases. Trimming left V 1 base short and J 4 bases short, with 10 bases between. The CDR3 extends over 14 amino acids. Per the germline V gene, CDR1 is LNHNV and CDR2 is YYDKDF (reference sequence). CDR3 region: CATSRVIGATEAFF. For the CDR3, the DNA is TGTGCCACCAGCAGAGTAATAGGGGCCACTGAAGCTTTCTTT.

V and J are TRBV5-1 and TRBJ2-1; 12 bases map to TRBD2. After removal of 6 bases from V and 3 bases from J, the junction contained 7 bases not matched to a gene. Germline V gene data show CDR1 as SGHRS and CDR2 as YFSETQ. The CDR3 length is 16 residues. The CDR3 spells CASNPSGLAGYNEQFF. The DNA of the CDR3 is TGCGCCAGCAACCCGTCGGGACTAGCGGGCTACAATGAGCAGTTCTTC.

This clonotype was seen more than once but under ten times. V and J are TRBV11-2 and TRBJ2-3, with a weak D call TRBD2 (6 bases). Germline values: CDR1 SGHAT, CDR2 FQNNGV. CDR3 length: 14 residues. Deletions cut 2 bases from V and 6 bases from J, with 12 bases between. Written as DNA, the CDR3 is TGTGCCAGCAGCTTAATCGGGAGAGCGGATACGCAGTATTTT. This gives the protein CASSLIGRADTQYF.

The chain joins TRBV27 to TRBJ2-7; 9 bases are a match to TRBD1. With 8 bases clipped from V and 0 bases from J, the junction kept 5 bases outside the gene matches. The CDR3 is made up of 14 amino acids. Looked up from germline, CDR1 is MNHEY and CDR2 is SMNVEV (reference sequence). The chain's CDR3 is CASFWTGASYEQYF. CDR3 in DNA: TGTGCCAGCTTCTGGACAGGGGCCTCCTACGAGCAGTACTTC.